A selection of T cell receptor beta chains follows, all from one sample in a study of T cells after yellow fever vaccination. TCRdb processed the 5' RACE reads anew with MiXCR; each CDR3 protein has one entry. Seen here are about 320,000 distinct CDR3 sequences, approximately 12% observed once, and the top ten hold 2.5% to 3.5%. The material sequenced was CD4+ T cells sorted from PBMCs, taken 15 days after the yellow fever booster vaccination. The receptors derive from a man in his late teens or twenties who received the YFV17D yellow fever vaccine. CDR3s include the opening cysteine and the closing phenylalanine or tryptophan. Each record gives: clone size, J gene, D gene, V gene, CDR3 protein, CDR3 DNA. A D gene is named only where the DNA matches it firmly. Clone size is stated in some rows and not others, as once, few, many or a class when expanded.

clone_size: -
j_call: TRBJ2-7
d_call: -
v_call: TRBV5-1
cdr3_aa: CASSLVGGVEQYF
cdr3_nt: TGCGCCAGCAGCTTGGTCGGGGGAGTCGAGCAGTACTTC

clone_size: few
j_call: TRBJ2-3
d_call: TRBD2
v_call: TRBV4-3
cdr3_aa: CASSQRTSGADTQYF
cdr3_nt: TGCGCCAGCAGCCAACGGACTAGCGGGGCAGATACGCAGTATTTT

clone_size: many
j_call: TRBJ1-4
d_call: TRBD1
v_call: TRBV12-3/TRBV12-4
cdr3_aa: CASRTTGTGRFEKLFF
cdr3_nt: TGTGCCAGCAGAACAACCGGGACAGGGCGTTTCGAAAAACTGTTTTTT

clone_size: few
j_call: TRBJ1-1
d_call: -
v_call: TRBV20-1
cdr3_aa: CSARLGGPNTEAFF
cdr3_nt: TGCAGTGCTAGATTAGGGGGTCCGAACACTGAAGCTTTCTTT

clone_size: -
j_call: TRBJ2-3
d_call: -
v_call: TRBV7-9
cdr3_aa: CASSLAMGRYTQYF
cdr3_nt: TGTGCCAGCAGCTTAGCTATGGGACGGTATACGCAGTATTTT

clone_size: -
j_call: TRBJ2-2
d_call: TRBD2
v_call: TRBV6-2/TRBV6-3
cdr3_aa: CASRSWRGETGELFF
cdr3_nt: TGTGCCAGCAGGAGTTGGCGGGGGGAGACCGGGGAGCTGTTTTTT

clone_size: -
j_call: TRBJ2-5
d_call: -
v_call: TRBV20-1
cdr3_aa: CSAGRVIQETQYF
cdr3_nt: TGCAGTGCGGGTCGGGTGATCCAAGAGACCCAGTACTTC

clone_size: few
j_call: TRBJ2-3
d_call: -
v_call: TRBV11-2
cdr3_aa: CASSLIGRYTDTQYF
cdr3_nt: TGTGCCAGCAGCTTAATAGGACGGTACACAGATACGCAGTATTTT

clone_size: few
j_call: TRBJ2-2
d_call: -
v_call: TRBV4-3
cdr3_aa: CASSQVPTGELFF
cdr3_nt: TGCGCCAGCAGCCAAGTTCCGACCGGGGAGCTGTTTTTT

clone_size: few
j_call: TRBJ2-3
d_call: -
v_call: TRBV28
cdr3_aa: CASSFGSFAPQF
cdr3_nt: TGTGCCAGCAGTTTTGGCAGCTTCGCCCCCCAATTT

clone_size: few
j_call: TRBJ1-1
d_call: -
v_call: TRBV4-3
cdr3_aa: CASSPRQGIYTEAFF
cdr3_nt: TGCGCCAGCAGCCCCCGCCAGGGGATTTACACTGAAGCTTTCTTT

clone_size: few
j_call: TRBJ2-4
d_call: -
v_call: TRBV27
cdr3_aa: CASSFGAGRTQENIQYF
cdr3_nt: TGTGCCAGCAGTTTTGGGGCAGGGCGGACTCAAGAAAACATTCAGTACTTC

clone_size: few
j_call: TRBJ2-3
d_call: -
v_call: TRBV5-1
cdr3_aa: CASSTAGSTQYF
cdr3_nt: TGCGCCAGCAGCACGGCCGGGAGTACGCAGTATTTT

clone_size: -
j_call: TRBJ2-3
d_call: -
v_call: TRBV1
cdr3_aa: CTSSHEEGPTDTQYF
cdr3_nt: TGCACCAGCAGCCATGAAGAAGGTCCCACAGATACGCAGTATTTT

clone_size: few
j_call: TRBJ2-5
d_call: -
v_call: TRBV10-1
cdr3_aa: CASSNIRDRGTQYF
cdr3_nt: TGCGCCAGCAGTAATATCAGGGACCGGGGAACCCAGTACTTC

clone_size: -
j_call: TRBJ1-2
d_call: -
v_call: TRBV12-3/TRBV12-4
cdr3_aa: CASTLGVLYGYTF
cdr3_nt: TGTGCCAGCACCCTGGGGGTCCTCTATGGCTACACCTTC

clone_size: few
j_call: TRBJ2-7
d_call: -
v_call: TRBV25-1
cdr3_aa: CASSDFRAGEQYF
cdr3_nt: TGTGCCAGCAGTGACTTTCGGGCTGGCGAGCAGTACTTC

clone_size: few
j_call: TRBJ1-5
d_call: -
v_call: TRBV9
cdr3_aa: CASSVDPASQPQHF
cdr3_nt: TGTGCCAGCAGCGTCGACCCCGCAAGTCAGCCCCAGCATTTT

clone_size: -
j_call: TRBJ2-5
d_call: -
v_call: TRBV12-3/TRBV12-4
cdr3_aa: CASSPTSTLQETQYF
cdr3_nt: TGTGCCAGCAGCCCTACTTCGACCCTCCAAGAGACCCAGTACTTC

clone_size: -
j_call: TRBJ2-2
d_call: -
v_call: TRBV12-3/TRBV12-4
cdr3_aa: CASRTGTTTNTGELFF
cdr3_nt: TGTGCCAGCCGCACCGGGACAACGACGAACACCGGGGAGCTGTTTTTT

clone_size: -
j_call: TRBJ1-2
d_call: -
v_call: TRBV6-5
cdr3_aa: CASRKLQGRLDYGYTF
cdr3_nt: TGTGCCAGCAGAAAGCTCCAGGGACGCTTGGACTATGGCTACACCTTC

clone_size: few
j_call: TRBJ1-3
d_call: -
v_call: TRBV4-1
cdr3_aa: CASSQDPGSGNTIYF
cdr3_nt: TGCGCCAGCAGCCAAGACCCCGGGTCTGGAAACACCATATATTTT

clone_size: many
j_call: TRBJ1-5
d_call: -
v_call: TRBV11-2
cdr3_aa: CASSLTGGRNQPQHF
cdr3_nt: TGTGCCAGCAGCTTAACTGGGGGTCGCAATCAGCCCCAGCATTTT

clone_size: many
j_call: TRBJ2-3
d_call: -
v_call: TRBV4-3
cdr3_aa: CASSPQGPPDTQYF
cdr3_nt: TGCGCCAGCAGCCCCCAGGGCCCGCCAGATACGCAGTATTTT

clone_size: -
j_call: TRBJ2-2
d_call: -
v_call: TRBV5-1
cdr3_aa: CASSLDGYTGELFF
cdr3_nt: TGCGCCAGCAGCTTGGATGGATACACCGGGGAGCTGTTTTTT

clone_size: few
j_call: TRBJ2-3
d_call: TRBD2
v_call: TRBV5-1
cdr3_aa: CASSLVASGASTDTQYF
cdr3_nt: TGCGCCAGCAGCTTGGTGGCTAGCGGGGCTAGCACAGATACGCAGTATTTT

clone_size: few
j_call: TRBJ2-7
d_call: TRBD1
v_call: TRBV3-1
cdr3_aa: CASSQGTGGYLYEQYF
cdr3_nt: TGTGCCAGCAGCCAAGGGACAGGGGGCTATCTCTACGAGCAGTACTTC

clone_size: few
j_call: TRBJ2-7
d_call: -
v_call: TRBV5-1
cdr3_aa: CASRIQDSYEQYF
cdr3_nt: TGCGCCAGCAGGATACAGGACTCCTACGAGCAGTACTTC

clone_size: -
j_call: TRBJ2-5
d_call: -
v_call: TRBV28
cdr3_aa: CASSLGRAAQETQYF
cdr3_nt: TGTGCCAGCAGTTTGGGCAGGGCTGCGCAAGAGACCCAGTACTTC

clone_size: -
j_call: TRBJ2-4
d_call: TRBD2
v_call: TRBV2
cdr3_aa: CASSTTSGENIQYF
cdr3_nt: TGTGCCAGCAGTACGACTAGCGGGGAAAACATTCAGTACTTC

clone_size: -
j_call: TRBJ2-2
d_call: -
v_call: TRBV4-3
cdr3_aa: CASSQEGVAGELFF
cdr3_nt: TGCGCCAGCAGCCAGGAGGGGGTGGCCGGGGAGCTGTTTTTT

clone_size: few
j_call: TRBJ1-1
d_call: -
v_call: TRBV20-1
cdr3_aa: CSARGAGRDTEAFF
cdr3_nt: TGCAGTGCTAGAGGGGCAGGGCGGGATACTGAAGCTTTCTTT

clone_size: -
j_call: TRBJ2-1
d_call: -
v_call: TRBV11-2
cdr3_aa: CASSLGRGAASYNEQFF
cdr3_nt: TGTGCCAGCAGCTTAGGCCGCGGAGCGGCGTCCTACAATGAGCAGTTCTTC

clone_size: few
j_call: TRBJ2-5
d_call: -
v_call: TRBV6-5
cdr3_aa: CASSQWTVPQETQYF
cdr3_nt: TGTGCCAGCAGCCAGTGGACAGTACCCCAAGAGACCCAGTACTTC

clone_size: few
j_call: TRBJ1-2
d_call: -
v_call: TRBV4-3
cdr3_aa: CASSQDLTQRNYGYTF
cdr3_nt: TGCGCCAGCAGCCAAGATTTAACTCAGCGTAACTATGGCTACACCTTC

clone_size: -
j_call: TRBJ2-5
d_call: -
v_call: TRBV6-5
cdr3_aa: CASSYSLREETQYF
cdr3_nt: TGTGCCAGCAGTTACTCGCTCAGGGAAGAGACCCAGTACTTC

clone_size: -
j_call: TRBJ1-6
d_call: -
v_call: TRBV19
cdr3_aa: CASSINPGYSPLHF
cdr3_nt: TGTGCCAGTAGTATTAACCCGGGCTATTCACCCCTCCACTTT

clone_size: -
j_call: TRBJ2-2
d_call: -
v_call: TRBV5-4
cdr3_aa: CASRDTNTGELFF
cdr3_nt: TGTGCCAGCAGGGACACGAACACCGGGGAGCTGTTTTTT

clone_size: -
j_call: TRBJ1-2
d_call: -
v_call: TRBV6-6
cdr3_aa: CASSPDIYYGYTF
cdr3_nt: TGTGCCAGCAGCCCCGACATCTACTATGGCTACACCTTC

clone_size: few
j_call: TRBJ2-3
d_call: TRBD1
v_call: TRBV6-2/TRBV6-3
cdr3_aa: CASRDRGPPDTQYF
cdr3_nt: TGTGCCAGTCGGGACAGGGGGCCCCCAGATACGCAGTATTTT

clone_size: -
j_call: TRBJ1-1
d_call: -
v_call: TRBV18
cdr3_aa: CASSPGNAEFFTEAFF
cdr3_nt: TGTGCCAGCTCACCGGGCAACGCCGAATTTTTCACTGAAGCTTTCTTT